This TCR beta chain originates from a study of CD8+CD57+ T cells in acquired aplastic anemia. Whole-study context: The mean DNA yield obtained from sorted CD4+ and CD8+ cells came to 3 to 3.5 ug. Study-wide points: The CD8+ Simpson's diversity of patients and controls was not significantly different.

In patients chosen for sequencing, flow cytometry had shown CD8+CD57+ cell expansion. With no exception, the patients had severe acquired aplastic anemia. V lost 0 bases and J 2 bases, leaving 12 bases between the germline ends. CDR1 LNHNV and CDR2 YYDKDF come from the germline V gene (reference sequence). There are 16 residues in the CDR3. This clonotype was seen repeatedly, ten times or more. What it binds is unknown. CDR3 and TCR beta VDJ profiling relied on genomic DNA as the template. TCRdb itself ran the reads through MiXCR, one entry per CDR3 protein. The sample carries about 160,000 distinct CDR3 sequences, 71% recorded once.

The chain links TRBV15 to TRBJ2-3; perhaps TRBD2 as D (6 bases). The TCR sequence derives from a human donor with aplastic anemia. Sequencing was done on a sample of sorted CD4+, CD8+, or CD8+CD57+ T cells (not recorded which) from PBMCs. CDR3 loop: CATSRDPGGATDTQYF. CDR3 DNA sequence: TGTGCCACCAGCAGAGATCCTGGCGGGGCCACAGATACGCAGTATTTT. Together with reference TRBV15 and TRBJ2-3, the CDR3 gives the full variable domain: DAMVIQNPRYQVTQFGKPVTLSCSQTLNHNVMYWYQQKSSQAPKLLFHYYDKDFNNEADTPDNFQSRRPNTSFCFLDIRSPGLGDTAMYLCATSRDPGGATDTQYFGPGTRLTVL.